A selection of T cell receptor beta chains follows, all from one sample in a study of cytomegalovirus exposure and HLA in healthy donors. Libraries were prepared by immunoSEQ multiplex PCR; TCRdb keeps only in-frame clonotypes and omits some of them. The sample data list roughly 54,000 clones. The sample was PBMCs. The source is a woman between 25 and 40 years old in good health and CMV-seropositive. CDR3s include the opening cysteine and the closing phenylalanine or tryptophan. A D gene is named only where the DNA matches it firmly.

V gene	D gene	J gene	CDR3 protein	CDR3 DNA
TRBV9	TRBD1	TRBJ2-7	CASSTRDRVPLSEQYF	TGTGCCAGCAGCACCCGGGACAGGGTTCCCCTCTCCGAGCAGTACTTC
TRBV5-1	NA	TRBJ2-7	CASSFTTGEEYF	TGCGCCAGCAGCTTCACAACAGGGGAGGAGTACTTC
TRBV7-9	TRBD1	TRBJ1-2	CASSLSGGTDIYGYTF	TGTGCCAGCAGCTTATCAGGAGGGACAGACATCTATGGCTACACCTTC
TRBV5-1	TRBD1	TRBJ2-2	CASSGTAVLNTGELFF	TGCGCCAGCAGCGGGACAGCGGTCCTGAACACCGGGGAGCTGTTTTTT
TRBV28	TRBD1	TRBJ1-2	CASSLGAGGVLGYTF	TGTGCCAGCAGTTTAGGAGCAGGGGGAGTTCTAGGCTACACCTTC
TRBV5-6	NA	TRBJ1-2	CASSFGGAYYGYTF	TGTGCCAGCAGCTTTGGGGGGGCTTACTATGGCTACACCTTC
TRBV7-9	TRBD1	TRBJ2-7	CASTRTGDRNEQYF	TGTGCCAGCACCCGGACAGGGGACAGGAACGAGCAGTACTTC
TRBV7-9	NA	TRBJ1-5	CASSAGGVKDQPQHF	TGTGCCAGCAGCGCAGGAGGGGTAAAGGATCAGCCCCAGCATTTT
TRBV30	TRBD1	TRBJ1-1	CAWSWTGGLNTEAFF	TGTGCCTGGAGTTGGACAGGGGGCTTGAACACTGAAGCTTTCTTT
TRBV18	NA	TRBJ1-1	CASSPRHPDSSMNTEAFF	TGTGCCAGCTCACCCCGACATCCGGACAGCTCCATGAACACTGAAGCTTTCTTT
TRBV9	NA	TRBJ1-1	CASSPLRSTEDFF	TGTGCCAGCAGCCCCCTCCGGAGCACTGAAGATTTCTTT
TRBV15	NA	TRBJ2-5	CATSRATRETQYF	TGTGCCACCAGCAGAGCCACCCGGGAGACCCAGTACTTC
TRBV2	NA	TRBJ1-1	CASRRTENTEAFF	TGTGCCAGCAGAAGGACAGAGAACACTGAAGCTTTCTTT
TRBV18	NA	TRBJ2-7	CASSPGNYEQYF	TGTGCCAGCTCACCAGGCAACTACGAGCAGTACTTC
TRBV6-4	TRBD2	TRBJ2-1	CASSGSLAGVNEQFF	TGTGCCAGCAGTGGGTCTCTAGCGGGAGTCAATGAGCAGTTCTTC
TRBV5-4	TRBD1	TRBJ2-2	CASSLRTGGFTGELFF	TGTGCCAGCAGCCTAAGGACAGGGGGCTTCACCGGGGAGCTGTTTTTT
TRBV6-1	NA	TRBJ1-5	CASGYMAGGNQPQHF	TGTGCCAGCGGATACATGGCAGGAGGGAATCAGCCCCAGCATTTT
TRBV6-6	NA	TRBJ1-6	CAGTGSGGSPLHF	TGTGCCGGAACGGGTTCCGGGGGTTCACCCCTCCACTTT
TRBV9	TRBD2	TRBJ2-1	CASSAGLAGVGEQFF	TGTGCCAGCAGCGCGGGACTAGCGGGAGTAGGCGAGCAGTTCTTC
TRBV5-6	TRBD2	TRBJ2-7	CASIAGTSIHEQYF	TGTGCCAGCATCGCCGGGACTAGCATCCACGAGCAGTACTTC
TRBV9	NA	TRBJ2-1	CASSYGTYNEQFF	TGTGCCAGCAGCTACGGGACCTACAATGAGCAGTTCTTC
TRBV18	TRBD1	TRBJ2-7	CASSPPGQGYEQYF	TGTGCCAGCTCACCACCGGGACAGGGATACGAGCAGTACTTC
TRBV12-2	NA	TRBJ1-5	CASRFLTPGQGAGQPQHF	TGTGCAAGTCGCTTCCTGACGCCGGGACAGGGGGCGGGTCAGCCCCAGCATTTT
TRBV27	NA	TRBJ1-1	CATETGGRTEAFF	TGTGCCACTGAGACGGGGGGTAGGACTGAAGCTTTCTTT
TRBV4-1	NA	TRBJ2-7	CASSHRWGRGSAYEQYF	TGCGCCAGCAGCCACCGCTGGGGCAGGGGAAGCGCCTACGAGCAGTACTTC
TRBV9	NA	TRBJ2-5	CASSVTAGRETQYF	TGTGCCAGCAGCGTAACGGCGGGAAGAGAGACCCAGTACTTC
TRBV28	NA	TRBJ1-2	CASSTTLNYGYTF	TGTGCCAGCAGTACGACACTTAACTATGGCTACACCTTC
TRBV2	TRBD2	TRBJ2-2	CASSERTSVPGELFF	TGTGCCAGCAGTGAAAGGACTAGCGTTCCCGGGGAGCTGTTTTTT
TRBV6-6	NA	TRBJ2-5	CATSPDSSGETQYF	TGTGCCACCTCTCCTGACTCGTCAGGGGAGACCCAGTACTTC
TRBV7-9	TRBD1	TRBJ2-7	CASSSGQAGQYF	TGTGCCAGCAGCTCAGGACAGGCTGGGCAGTACTTC
TRBV29-1	TRBD1	TRBJ1-2	CSVEGDRDYGYTF	TGCAGCGTTGAAGGCGACAGGGACTATGGCTACACCTTC
TRBV4-1	NA	TRBJ2-2	CASSSTGELFF	TGCGCCAGCAGTAGTACCGGGGAGCTGTTTTTT
TRBV5-1	NA	TRBJ1-2	CASSFGDGENTF	TGCGCCAGCAGCTTTGGAGACGGTGAAAACACCTTC
TRBV6-5	TRBD2	TRBJ2-7	CAAWTSGYEQYF	TGTGCCGCCTGGACTAGCGGCTACGAGCAGTACTTC
TRBV28	TRBD2	TRBJ2-5	CASSVREGLETQYF	TGTGCCAGCAGCGTAAGGGAGGGCTTAGAGACCCAGTACTTC
TRBV1	NA	TRBJ1-2	CTSSQVRVQGLDYTF	TGCACCAGCAGCCAAGTCAGGGTTCAAGGCTTGGACTACACCTTC
TRBV4-1	NA	TRBJ2-7	CASSHAGGDYEQYF	TGCGCCAGCAGTCACGCCGGAGGTGATTACGAGCAGTACTTC
TRBV7-6	TRBD1	TRBJ2-7	CASSAPGQGPEQYF	TGTGCCAGCAGCGCCCCGGGACAGGGGCCCGAGCAGTACTTC
TRBV4-2	TRBD2	TRBJ2-7	CASSHPTSGSSSGYEQYF	TGTGCCAGCAGCCACCCCACTAGCGGGAGTTCTAGCGGCTACGAGCAGTACTTC
TRBV25-1	TRBD1	TRBJ2-7	CASSESGTGDYEQYF	TGTGCCAGCAGTGAATCTGGGACAGGGGATTACGAGCAGTACTTC
TRBV28	NA	TRBJ2-2	CASSLQGSGELFF	TGTGCCAGCAGTCTACAGGGTTCCGGGGAGCTGTTTTTT
TRBV15	NA	TRBJ1-4	CATSRDRGRGEKLFF	TGTGCCACCAGCAGAGATCGGGGGAGGGGTGAAAAACTGTTTTTT